This is a list of T cell receptor beta chains from one sample in a study of cytomegalovirus exposure and HLA in healthy donors. The repertoire was sequenced with immunoSEQ multiplex PCR; TCRdb's copy has only in-frame clones and lacks some. The top ten hold over 2% of the sample, which has 150,000 to 170,000 clones, about 82% seen once. The sequencing input was PBMCs. The receptors stem from a human donor in good health. Each CDR3 is given with its conserved first and last residue. The order of the fields is V gene, D gene, J gene, clone size, CDR3 protein, CDR3 DNA. A D gene is named only where the DNA matches it firmly. Where a row states a size, it is once, few, many or the class of an expanded clone; other rows omit it.

>TRBV25-1|TRBD2|TRBJ2-1|.
CASSPRTSGDEDEQFF
TGTGCCAGCAGTCCCCGGACTAGCGGGGATGAGGATGAGCAGTTCTTC
>TRBV7-6|TRBD2|TRBJ2-3|.
CASSLGLAGADTQYF
TGTGCCAGCAGCTTAGGGCTAGCGGGGGCAGATACGCAGTATTTT
>TRBV7-3|TRBD1|TRBJ2-7|.
CASSLADRGYEQYF
TGTGCCAGCAGCCTAGCGGACAGGGGCTACGAGCAGTACTTC
>TRBV7-3|.|TRBJ1-5|.
CASSFTGDNQPQHF
TGTGCCAGCAGCTTTACAGGCGACAATCAGCCCCAGCATTTT
>TRBV10-1|TRBD1|TRBJ1-1|few
CASSEVHRGPNTEAFF
TGCGCCAGCAGTGAGGTGCACAGGGGCCCGAACACTGAAGCTTTCTTT
>TRBV27|TRBD1|TRBJ1-2|.
CASSLYATGAFNYGYTF
TGTGCCAGCAGTTTGTATGCGACAGGGGCCTTTAACTATGGCTACACCTTC
>TRBV4-3|.|TRBJ1-1|.
CASSQGTGFTEAFF
TGCGCCAGCAGCCAGGGTACAGGGTTCACTGAAGCTTTCTTT
>TRBV7-9|TRBD1|TRBJ1-5|.
CASSLGQGIQPQHF
TGTGCCAGCAGCTTGGGACAGGGAATTCAGCCCCAGCATTTT
>TRBV18|TRBD1|TRBJ1-1|.
CASSPLGGGYTEAFF
TGTGCCAGCTCACCACTAGGGGGCGGGTATACTGAAGCTTTCTTT
>TRBV28|TRBD1|TRBJ1-2|once
CASSPGQGRNYGYTF
TGTGCCAGCAGTCCCGGACAGGGGCGTAACTATGGCTACACCTTC
>TRBV15|.|TRBJ2-7|.
CATSRGNPGSYEQYF
TGTGCCACCAGCAGGGGGAATCCCGGGAGTTACGAGCAGTACTTC
>TRBV18|.|TRBJ1-1|.
CASSPPTEMNTEAFF
TGTGCCAGCTCACCACCGACAGAGATGAACACTGAAGCTTTCTTT
>TRBV9|.|TRBJ2-7|.
CASSMALLGEQYF
TGTGCCAGCAGCATGGCCCTCCTCGGGGAGCAGTACTTC
>TRBV7-6|TRBD2|TRBJ2-1|once
CASSSGLADYNEQFF
TGTGCCAGCAGCTCTGGACTAGCGGATTACAATGAGCAGTTCTTC
>TRBV2|TRBD2|TRBJ2-7|.
CASSSSGRAVSYEQYF
TGTGCCAGCAGTTCGAGCGGGAGGGCCGTGTCCTACGAGCAGTACTTC
>TRBV10-3|.|TRBJ2-7|.
CAISEGQLSSYEQYF
TGTGCCATCAGTGAGGGACAACTGAGCTCCTACGAGCAGTACTTC